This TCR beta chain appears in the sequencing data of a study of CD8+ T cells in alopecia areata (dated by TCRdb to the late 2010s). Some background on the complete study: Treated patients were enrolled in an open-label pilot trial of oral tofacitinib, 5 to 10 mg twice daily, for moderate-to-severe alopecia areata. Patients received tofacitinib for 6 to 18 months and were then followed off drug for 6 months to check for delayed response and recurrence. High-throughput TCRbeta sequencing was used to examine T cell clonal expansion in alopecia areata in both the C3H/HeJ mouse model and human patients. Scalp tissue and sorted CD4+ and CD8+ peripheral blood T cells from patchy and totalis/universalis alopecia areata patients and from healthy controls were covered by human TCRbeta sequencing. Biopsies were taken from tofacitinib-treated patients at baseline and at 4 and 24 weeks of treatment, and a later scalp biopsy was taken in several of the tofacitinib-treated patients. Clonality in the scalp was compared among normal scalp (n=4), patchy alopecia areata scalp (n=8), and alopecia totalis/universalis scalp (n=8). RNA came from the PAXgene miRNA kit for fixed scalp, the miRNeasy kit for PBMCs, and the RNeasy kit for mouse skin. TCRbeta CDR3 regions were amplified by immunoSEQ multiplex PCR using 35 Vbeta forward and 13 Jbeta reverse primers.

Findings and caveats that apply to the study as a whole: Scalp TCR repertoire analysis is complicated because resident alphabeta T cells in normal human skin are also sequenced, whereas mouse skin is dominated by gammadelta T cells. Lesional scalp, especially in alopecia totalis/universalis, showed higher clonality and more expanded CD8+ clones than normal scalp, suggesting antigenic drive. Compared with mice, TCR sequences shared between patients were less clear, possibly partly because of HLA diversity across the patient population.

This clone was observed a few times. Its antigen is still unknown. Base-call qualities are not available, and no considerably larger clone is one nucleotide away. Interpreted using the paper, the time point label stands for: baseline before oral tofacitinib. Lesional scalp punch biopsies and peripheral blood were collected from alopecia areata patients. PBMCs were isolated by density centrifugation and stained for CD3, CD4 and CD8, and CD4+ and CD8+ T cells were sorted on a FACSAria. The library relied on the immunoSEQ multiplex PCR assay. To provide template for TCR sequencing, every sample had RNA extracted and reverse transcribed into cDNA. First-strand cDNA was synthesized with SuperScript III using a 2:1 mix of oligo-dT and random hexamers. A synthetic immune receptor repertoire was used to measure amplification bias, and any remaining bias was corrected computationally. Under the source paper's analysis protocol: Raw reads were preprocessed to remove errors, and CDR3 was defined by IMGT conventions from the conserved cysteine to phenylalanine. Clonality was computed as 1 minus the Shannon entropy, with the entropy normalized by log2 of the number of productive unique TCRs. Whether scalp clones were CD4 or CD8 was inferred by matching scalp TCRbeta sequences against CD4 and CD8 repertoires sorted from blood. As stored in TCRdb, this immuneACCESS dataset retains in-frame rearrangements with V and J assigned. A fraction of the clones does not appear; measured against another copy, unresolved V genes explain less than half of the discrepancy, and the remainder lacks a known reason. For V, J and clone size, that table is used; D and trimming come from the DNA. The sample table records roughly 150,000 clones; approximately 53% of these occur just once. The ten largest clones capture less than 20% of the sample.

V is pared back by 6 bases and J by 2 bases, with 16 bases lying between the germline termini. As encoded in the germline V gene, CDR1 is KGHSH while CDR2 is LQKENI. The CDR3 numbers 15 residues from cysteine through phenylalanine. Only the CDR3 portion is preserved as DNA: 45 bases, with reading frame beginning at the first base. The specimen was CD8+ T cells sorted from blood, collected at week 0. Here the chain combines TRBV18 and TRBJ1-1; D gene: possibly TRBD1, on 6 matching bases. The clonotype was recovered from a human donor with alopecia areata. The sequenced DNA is TGTGCCAGCTCCGACGAGGACAGCGGTAACACTGAAGCTTTCTTT. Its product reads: CASSDEDSGNTEAFF.